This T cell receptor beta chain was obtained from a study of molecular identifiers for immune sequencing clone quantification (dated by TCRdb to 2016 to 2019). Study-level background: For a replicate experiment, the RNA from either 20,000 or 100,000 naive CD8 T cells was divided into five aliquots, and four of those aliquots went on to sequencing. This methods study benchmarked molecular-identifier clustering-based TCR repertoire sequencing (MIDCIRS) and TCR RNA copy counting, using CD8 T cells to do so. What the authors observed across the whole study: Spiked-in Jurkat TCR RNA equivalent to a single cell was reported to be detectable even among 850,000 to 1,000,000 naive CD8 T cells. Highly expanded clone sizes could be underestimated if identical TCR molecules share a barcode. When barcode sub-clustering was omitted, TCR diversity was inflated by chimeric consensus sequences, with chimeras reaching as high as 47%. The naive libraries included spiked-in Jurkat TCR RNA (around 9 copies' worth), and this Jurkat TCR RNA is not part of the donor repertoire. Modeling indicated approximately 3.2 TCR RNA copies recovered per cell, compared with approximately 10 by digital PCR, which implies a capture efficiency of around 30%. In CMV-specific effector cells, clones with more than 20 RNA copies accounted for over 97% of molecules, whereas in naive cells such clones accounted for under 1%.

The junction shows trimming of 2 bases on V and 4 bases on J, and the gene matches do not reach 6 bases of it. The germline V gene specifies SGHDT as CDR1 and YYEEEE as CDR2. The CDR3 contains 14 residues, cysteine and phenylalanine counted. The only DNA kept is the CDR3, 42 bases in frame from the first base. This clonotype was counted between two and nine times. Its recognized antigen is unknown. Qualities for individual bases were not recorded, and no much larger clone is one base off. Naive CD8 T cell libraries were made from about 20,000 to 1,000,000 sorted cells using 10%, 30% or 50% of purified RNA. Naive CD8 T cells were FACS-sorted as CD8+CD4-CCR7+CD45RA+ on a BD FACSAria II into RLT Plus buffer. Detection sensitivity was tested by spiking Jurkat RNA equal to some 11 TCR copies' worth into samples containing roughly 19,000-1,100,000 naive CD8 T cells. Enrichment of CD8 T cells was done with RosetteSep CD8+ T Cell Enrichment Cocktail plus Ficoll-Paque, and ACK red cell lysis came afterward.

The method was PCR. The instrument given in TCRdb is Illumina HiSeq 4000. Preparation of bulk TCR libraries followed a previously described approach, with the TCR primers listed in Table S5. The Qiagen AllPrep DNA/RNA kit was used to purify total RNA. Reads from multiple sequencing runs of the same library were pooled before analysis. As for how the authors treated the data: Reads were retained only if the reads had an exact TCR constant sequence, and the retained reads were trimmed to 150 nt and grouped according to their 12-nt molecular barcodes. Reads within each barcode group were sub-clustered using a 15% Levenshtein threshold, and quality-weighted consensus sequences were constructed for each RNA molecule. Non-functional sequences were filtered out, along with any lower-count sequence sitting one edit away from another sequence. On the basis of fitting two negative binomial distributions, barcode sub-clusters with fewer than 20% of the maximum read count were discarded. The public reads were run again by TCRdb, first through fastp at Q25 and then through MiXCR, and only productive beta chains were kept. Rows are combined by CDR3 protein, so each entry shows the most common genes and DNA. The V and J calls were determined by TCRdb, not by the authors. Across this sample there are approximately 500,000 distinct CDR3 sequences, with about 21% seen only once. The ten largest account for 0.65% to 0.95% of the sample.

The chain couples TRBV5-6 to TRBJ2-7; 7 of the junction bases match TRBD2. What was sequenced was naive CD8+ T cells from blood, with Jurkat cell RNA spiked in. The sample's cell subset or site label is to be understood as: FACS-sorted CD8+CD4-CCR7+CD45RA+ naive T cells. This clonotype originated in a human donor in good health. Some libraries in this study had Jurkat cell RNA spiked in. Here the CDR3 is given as CASSFQAGSYEQYF. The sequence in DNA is TGTGCCAGCAGCTTTCAAGCGGGAAGTTACGAGCAGTACTTC.